The clone carrying this TCR beta chain has just one count. Trimming shortened V by 4 bases and J by 4 bases, and 3 bases separated the two germline ends. In germline, CDR1 is SQVTM, CDR2 ANQGSEA. This CDR3 has 10 residues. Original data processing: Quantification of nucleated cells was approximated via reference gene primer amplification. Clones were sequenced by immunoSEQ multiplex PCR, and TCRdb holds only the in-frame ones, with some missing. V and J calls and clone size come straight from that table; D and trimming were deduced from the DNA. The data hold 200,000 to 250,000 clones, with around 83% observed a single time. The data stem from a study of blood T cell repertoires in COVID-19. As for the study in general: The United States, Italy and Spain provided the acute and convalescent COVID-19 samples. Sources were T cells, B-cell-depleted T cells, or PBMCs; the material itself was cDNA or gDNA.

The chain uses TRBV29-1 and TRBJ2-3; D gene ambiguous. This sequence was found in a man aged 45 to 65 who had recovered from COVID-19. The sequenced sample consisted of peripheral blood. CDR3 bases: TGCAGCGTTGTCGCAGATACGCAGTATTTT. Translating it yields CSVVADTQYF.